Following are 32 T cell receptor beta chains from one sample sequenced in a study of tumor-infiltrating lymphocytes in primary liver carcinoma. Unsorted bulk tissue, roughly 19-33 mg of it, served as the source for co-extraction of RNA and DNA. From 500 ng of total RNA, TCR beta-specific cDNA was reverse-transcribed using a constant-region primer. Employing slightly modified ARM-PCR, three nested multiplex PCR rounds were run, and these gave rise to the TCR beta libraries. Rounds one and two of PCR, each of roughly 11 cycles, were primed with TRBV1-TRBV30 forward primers and a C-beta reverse primer. TCRdb ran MiXCR on the multiplex PCR reads and lists one entry per CDR3 protein. This sample has approximately 24,000 distinct CDR3 sequences; 78% occur once, and the top ten carry 40% to 50%. Material for sequencing was liver tumor tissue from sampling region 3. Subset in this sample: tumor region T3, left-lateral pole. The receptors derive from a man aged 40-55 years with primary liver carcinoma and hepatitis B virus infection.

The count of this clonotype is one. The junction differs from germline at one of its ends, possibly a read error. This chain uses TRBV11-2 with TRBJ2-2, with D maybe TRBD1 (5 bases). This CDR3 comprises 13 residues. From germline, CDR1 is SGHAT and CDR2 FQNNGV. The CDR3 nucleotides are TGTACCAGCAGCTTAGCAGGGTCCGGAGAGCTGTTTTTT. Translating it yields CTSSLAGSGELFF.

This clonotype was seen ten or more times. The CDR3 DNA reads as TGCAGCGTTGGGACCCTGCAGGGGGTAAACTACGAGCAGTACTTC. It encodes CSVGTLQGVNYEQYF. The rearrangement links TRBV29-1 to TRBJ2-7; 7 bases match TRBD1. Trimming removed 4 bases from V and 3 bases from J; junction bases left unmatched: 12. Germline assignment: CDR1 SQVTM and CDR2 ANQGSEA. This CDR3 is 15 amino acids long.

This clonotype was recorded a few times. This clone may be a read error of a much larger clone one base away. V usage is TRBV24-1 and J usage is TRBJ2-6; D could derive from TRBD1 or TRBD2 (5 bases each). CDR3 size: 15 residues. Germline assignment: CDR1 KGHDR and CDR2 SFDVKD. CDR3 in DNA: TGTGCCACCAGTGACCCGAGGGGTCCTGGCAACGTCCCGACTTTC. Translation: CATSDPRGPGNVPTF.

Worth noting for this clonotype: A read error may account for a junction end that differs from germline. This rearrangement joins TRBV11-2 to TRBJ2-7; tentatively, D is TRBD1 or TRBD2 (7 bases each). The germline V gene encodes CDR1 SGHAT and CDR2 FQNNGV. CDR3 length equals 15 residues. The CDR3, as DNA: TGTGCCAGCAGCTTGGGGGGGGACAGACCTTACGAGAAGCACTTC. Its protein product is CASSLGGDRPYEKHF.

As to this clonotype: Since the CDR3 does not end with the conserved phenylalanine or tryptophan, this likely comes from a read error. The chain joins TRBV5-4 to TRBJ2-3, with TRBD1 matching 7 bases. The germline V gene encodes CDR1 SGHNT and CDR2 YYREEE (reference sequence). J gave up 7 bases and V 10 bases, and 24 bases lay outside the gene matches. The CDR3 length is 17 residues. CDR3 residues: CAADPVDRCPPPNTQYL. In DNA form, the CDR3 reads TGTGCCGCAGATCCCGTGGACAGGTGCCCTCCGCCTAATACGCAGTATTTG.

Turning to this clonotype: The junction departs from the called germline gene at one end, perhaps through a read error. This chain uses TRBV11-1 with TRBJ1-1; D is ambiguous. From germline, CDR1 is SGHAT and CDR2 FQDESV (reference sequence). The CDR3 is 15 amino acids. The CDR3, as DNA: TGTGCGAGCAGCGTCGGACTCAGTATGATCACTGAAGCTCTCTTT. Amino acid sequence: CASSVGLSMITEALF.

About this clonotype: A junction boundary mismatches the germline segment, possibly from a read error. The chain joins TRBV5-1 to TRBJ2-1, with 10 bases that match TRBD2. The V gene's germline CDR1 is SGHRS and CDR2 YFSETQ. The CDR3 extends over 18 amino acids. CDR3 protein: CANSGLPAGGPSYNEQFF. The CDR3 DNA is TGCGCCAACAGCGGCCTTCCAGCGGGAGGGCCTTCCTACAATGAGCAGTTCTTC.

As concerns this clonotype: The junction departs from the called germline gene at one end, perhaps through a read error. The rearrangement uses TRBV30 and TRBJ2-2; weak D call: TRBD2 (6 bases). This CDR3 comprises 17 residues. In germline, CDR1 is GTSNPN, CDR2 SVGIG (reference sequence). DNA of the CDR3: TGTGCCTGGAGTGTACGGATTAGCGGTCCGAACACCGGGGAGCTGTCTTTT. Translation gives CAWSVRISGPNTGELSF.

On this clonotype: At one boundary the junction diverges from the germline segment, which might be a read error. The chain has TRBV4-3 and TRBJ2-7, with TRBD2 as a possible D gene (6 bases). The CDR3 contains 15 residues. Germline CDR1 LGHNA, CDR2 YSLEER. The CDR3, as DNA: TGCGCCAGTAGCCAAGATCGGGAGACTTCCTACGAGAAGTACTTC. It yields the protein CASSQDRETSYEKYF.

Points on this clonotype: Sequence at one end of the junction differs from germline and may be a read error. The gene calls are TRBV11-2 and TRBJ2-3, with 11 positions matching TRBD2. CDR1 is SGHAT, CDR2 FQNNGV, per germline. The CDR3 runs 15 residues. In DNA form, the CDR3 reads TGTGCTAGCAGCACAGGGACTAGCGGCACAGATAGGCAGTATTTT. This translates into CASSTGTSGTDRQYF.

This chain joins TRBV10-1 and TRBJ2-7; maybe TRBD1 (5 bases). The V gene's germline CDR1 is WNHNN and CDR2 SYGVQD (reference sequence). V lost 9 bases, J lost 4 bases, and 19 bases lay in between. This CDR3 is 14 amino acids long. The CDR3: CARGEQARPYEQYF. DNA for the CDR3: TGCGCCAGGGGTGAACAGGCAAGACCATACGAGCAGTACTTC.

Points on this clonotype: A read error is likely, as this CDR3 ends without the conserved phenylalanine or tryptophan. The limits of the CDR3 on the DNA are not certain, so only TCRdb's listed CDR3 is given. J is TRBJ2-1 and V is TRBV11-3. Germline V gives CDR1 SGHNT, CDR2 YENEEA. The CDR3 spans 13 amino acids, including both terminal residues. CDR3: CANSLMWDNEQLL.

As for this clonotype: The germline gene is not matched at one end of the junction; a read error may be the cause. This sequence joins TRBV4-1 and TRBJ1-5; perhaps TRBD2 as D (5 bases). The DNA matches TRBJ2-3 better at its end, which makes the J call doubtful. The length of the CDR3 is 16 residues. Germline lookup yields CDR1 MGHRA and CDR2 YSYEKL. The chain's CDR3 is CASRQEVADGVLPQYF. The CDR3 DNA follows: TGCGCCAGCAGGCAAGAAGTCGCGGACGGGGTTCTGCCCCAGTATTTT.

The table lists this clonotype with many counts. J is TRBJ1-5 and V is TRBV7-9; the D is unclear. Germline V lookup: CDR1 SEHNR, CDR2 FQNEAQ (reference sequence). CDR3 length: 13 residues. The germline V and J ends were trimmed by 5 bases and 6 bases, with 11 bases remaining between them. For the CDR3, the DNA is TGTGCCAGCAGCGGCAGTATCACTCAGCCCCAGCATTTT. Its protein product is CASSGSITQPQHF. The whole variable domain, filled in from reference TRBV7-9 and TRBJ1-5, reads DTGVSQNPRHKITKRGQNVTFRCDPISEHNRLYWYRQTLGQGPEFLTYFQNEAQLEKSRLLSDRFSAERPKGSFSTLEIQRTEQGDSAMYLCASSGSITQPQHFGDGTRLSIL.

This clonotype was counted between two and nine times. A junction boundary mismatches the germline segment, possibly from a read error. The rearrangement links TRBV6-2 or TRBV6-3 to TRBJ1-5; possible D gene TRBD1, 5 bases. The CDR3 has 15 residues. Germline CDR1 and CDR2: MNHEY and SVGEGT. This chain's CDR3 is CASTLDSCSNQPRHF. The CDR3 nucleotides read TGTGCCAGCACCCTCGACAGTTGTAGCAATCAGCCCCGGCATTTT.

Of note for this clonotype: Given the absence of the conserved phenylalanine or tryptophan at the CDR3 end, a read error is likely. This rearrangement joins TRBV6-1 to TRBJ2-7, with D unresolved. CDR3 length: 11 residues. Germline V gives CDR1 MNHNS, CDR2 SASEGT. Trimming pared 10 bases from V and 4 bases from J, leaving 11 bases between. The CDR3 loop reads CATLKEYEQYL. DNA for the CDR3: TGTGCCACCTTAAAAGAGTACGAGCAGTACCTC.

The genes are TRBV6-1 and TRBJ2-1; possibly TRBD2 for D (7 bases). Germline assignment: CDR1 MNHNS and CDR2 SASEGT. CDR3 size: 11 residues. The CDR3 sequence: CTGSEVGGAFF. The CDR3 DNA is TGTACCGGCAGTGAAGTGGGGGGGGCGTTCTTC.

This clonotype has a handful of counts. In this CDR3 the conserved last residue, phenylalanine or tryptophan, is missing, so a read error is likely. The V call is TRBV4-1, the J call TRBJ1-4; perhaps TRBD1 as D (5 bases). The germline CDR1 and CDR2 sequences are MGHRA and YSYEKL. The length of the CDR3 is 15 residues. CDR3 amino acids: CASSHVGLGDEKLFS. The DNA for the CDR3 is TGCGCCAGCAGCCACGTGGGACTAGGCGATGAGAAACTGTTTTCT.

On this clonotype itself: The junction departs from the called germline gene at one end, perhaps through a read error. The J gene is TRBJ2-5, the V gene TRBV11-2, with 15 bases aligning to TRBD2. The CDR3 spans 18 residues. The germline V gene encodes CDR1 SGHAT and CDR2 FQNNGV. The CDR3 reads CVSSNAGTSGRSHETQYF. Here the CDR3 DNA reads TGTGTCAGCAGTAATGCCGGGACTAGCGGGAGGTCCCATGAGACCCAGTACTTC.

Details on this clonotype: This CDR3 fails to terminate in the conserved phenylalanine or tryptophan, so it likely reflects a read error. V and J are TRBV28 and TRBJ1-5; 9 nucleotides align to TRBD1. Germline CDR1 MDHEN, CDR2 SYDVKM. The CDR3 is 14 residues long. CDR3 sequence: CASSWDRDDQPQHI. The CDR3 DNA is TGCGCCAGCAGTTGGGACAGGGACGACCAGCCCCAGCATATT.

V is TRBV7-8 and J is TRBJ2-7, with D possibly being TRBD1 (6 bases). CDR1 SGHVS and CDR2 FQNEAQ come from the germline V gene. Between the trimmed V and J ends, which lost 5 bases and 3 bases, there was a span of 17 bases. The CDR3 spans 15 residues. The CDR3 spells CASSIGVGAIYEQYF. In DNA, the CDR3 is TGTGCCAGCAGCATCGGTGTGGGGGCCATCTACGAGCAGTACTTC.

A word on this clonotype: The junction shows a germline mismatch at one end, possibly a read error. The chain is built from TRBV11-2 and TRBJ2-3; possible D gene TRBD1, 6 bases. Germline loops: CDR1 SGHAT, CDR2 FQNNGV. There are 14 residues in the CDR3. In DNA, the CDR3 is TGTACCAGCAGCTTAGAAGGGGACACAGATACGCAGTACTTT. This translates into CTSSLEGDTDTQYF.

Concerning this clonotype itself: Since no conserved phenylalanine or tryptophan closes the CDR3, a read error is the likely cause. J is TRBJ1-1 and V is TRBV19; possible D gene TRBD1, 5 bases. Per the germline V gene, CDR1 is LNHDA and CDR2 is SQIVND (reference sequence). CDR3 size: 12 residues. The V gene lost 6 bases and the J gene lost 4 bases, with 9 bases spanning the gap. The CDR3 is CASRWGGTEAFL. As DNA, the CDR3 is TGTGCCAGTAGATGGGGGGGCACTGAAGCTTTCTTA.

By proportion, this clonotype is medium-sized. The genes are TRBV6-1 and TRBJ1-2, with TRBD1 matching 8 bases. Trimming at V came to 5 bases and at J to 6 bases, leaving 2 bases not matched to a gene. CDR1 is MNHNS and CDR2 is SASEGT in the germline V gene. The CDR3 totals 12 residues. The CDR3 loop is CASSPTGDGYTF. DNA for the CDR3: TGTGCCAGCAGTCCGACAGGGGATGGCTACACCTTC.

A remark on this clonotype: A junction boundary mismatches the germline segment, possibly from a read error. This chain uses TRBV6-2 or TRBV6-3 with TRBJ2-1; 9 positions match TRBD2. CDR3 length: 16 amino acids. The V gene's germline CDR1 is MNHEY and CDR2 SVGEGT. CDR3 residues: CASSLHLGTSLGEQSF. The CDR3 DNA is TGTGCCAGCAGTCTACACCTTGGGACTAGCCTAGGTGAGCAATCCTTC.

This chain uses TRBV12-3 or TRBV12-4 with TRBJ2-1; 8 positions agree with TRBD1. The trim removed 7 bases at V and 6 bases at J, leaving 11 bases unmatched. The CDR3 is 15 amino acids. CDR3 DNA: TGTGCCAGCACTAAACAGGGGGTAAGTGTCAATGAGCAGTTCTTC. Translated, it gives CASTKQGVSVNEQFF.

The gene calls are TRBV12-5 and TRBJ2-3; TRBD2 is a possible D gene (6 bases). Germline CDR1 and CDR2: LGHNT and FRNRAP. Trimming pared 7 bases from V and 11 bases from J, leaving 22 bases between. The CDR3 sequence is 14 residues long. CDR3 sequence: CASADRLGVHRQYF. The CDR3 nucleotides read TGTGCTAGTGCCGACCGACTAGGAGTGCATAGGCAGTATTTT.

Concerning this clonotype itself: The junction departs from the called germline gene at one end, perhaps through a read error. J is TRBJ2-2 and V is TRBV11-2; TRBD2 is a possible D gene (5 bases). In germline, CDR1 is SGHAT, CDR2 FQNNGV. The CDR3 extends over 15 amino acids. The CDR3 here is CVSSFEGSNTWELFF. CDR3 nucleotide sequence: TGTGTCAGCAGCTTTGAGGGATCGAACACCTGGGAGCTGTTTTTT.

CDR3 amino acids: CASSFLEGINTDTQYF. Here the CDR3 DNA reads TGCGCCAGCAGCTTCCTAGAGGGAATTAACACGGATACGCAGTATTTT. This chain joins TRBV5-1 and TRBJ2-3; D is perhaps TRBD2 (5 bases). V lost 2 bases, J lost 6 bases, and 19 bases lay in between. Germline V gene sequence: CDR1 SGHRS, CDR2 YFSETQ. The CDR3 runs to 16 residues.

Worth noting for this clonotype: Lacking the conserved final phenylalanine or tryptophan, this CDR3 likely reflects a read error. V is TRBV12-3 or TRBV12-4 and J is TRBJ1-5; TRBD1 agrees at 7 bases. The CDR3 is 17 amino acids. The CDR3 sequence: CANSSLGAGGAVRAQHS. The CDR3 nucleotides read TGTGCCAACAGTTCCCTGGGGGCAGGGGGGGCCGTTCGTGCCCAGCATTCT.

This clonotype has only a few counts. This rearrangement joins TRBV5-1 to TRBJ2-3, with 7 bases aligning to TRBD2. The germline CDR1 and CDR2 sequences are SGHRS and YFSETQ. Trimming removed 7 bases from V and 8 bases from J; junction bases left unmatched: 19. The CDR3 spans 16 residues. The CDR3 region is CASGPSAGAISVTQYF. In DNA, the CDR3 is TGCGCCAGCGGACCTAGCGCGGGAGCGATCAGCGTTACGCAGTATTTT.

Details on this clonotype: At one of its ends the junction is not consistent with the germline gene, which may arise from a read error. The V and J genes are TRBV29-1 and TRBJ2-1, with 7 bases aligning to TRBD2. Germline values: CDR1 SQVTM, CDR2 ANQGSEA. The length of the CDR3 is 15 residues. CDR3 amino acids: CSVGALAGAPNGQFF. In DNA form, the CDR3 reads TGCAGCGTCGGGGCTCTGGCGGGAGCTCCCAATGGGCAGTTCTTC.